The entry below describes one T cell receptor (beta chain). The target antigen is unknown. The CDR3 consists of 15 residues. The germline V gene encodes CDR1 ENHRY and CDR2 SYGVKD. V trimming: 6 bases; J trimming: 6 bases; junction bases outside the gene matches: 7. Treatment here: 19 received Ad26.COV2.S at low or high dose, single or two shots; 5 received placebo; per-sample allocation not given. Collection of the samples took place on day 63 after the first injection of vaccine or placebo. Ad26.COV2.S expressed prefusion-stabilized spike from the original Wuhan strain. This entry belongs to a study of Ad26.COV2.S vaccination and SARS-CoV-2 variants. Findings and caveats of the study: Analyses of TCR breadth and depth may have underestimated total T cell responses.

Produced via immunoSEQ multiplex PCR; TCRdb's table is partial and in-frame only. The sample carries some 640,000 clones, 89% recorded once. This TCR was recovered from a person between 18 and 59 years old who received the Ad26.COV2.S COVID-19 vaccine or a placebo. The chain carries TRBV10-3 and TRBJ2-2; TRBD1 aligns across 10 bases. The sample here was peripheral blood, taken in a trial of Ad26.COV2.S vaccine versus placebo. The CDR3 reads CAIRPGQGESGELFF. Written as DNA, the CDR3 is TGTGCCATCAGACCAGGACAGGGGGAGTCCGGGGAGCTGTTTTTT.